This T cell receptor beta chain was documented in a study of OX40 agonist ivuxolimab in advanced cancers. About the study: Three patients had partial responses: one hepatocellular carcinoma, two cutaneous melanoma.

The data were produced by immunoSEQ multiplex PCR, yet TCRdb's version contains in-frame clones alone and is incomplete. This sample carries 45,000 to 55,000 clones, 70% to 90% of them seen once, and the ten largest clones take about 0.68%. This clone was seen only once. This TCR was recovered from an adult with an advanced solid tumor such as melanoma, head and neck, liver or kidney cancer. The source material was CD4+ or CD8+ T cells sorted from blood, sampled in a trial of the OX40 agonist ivuxolimab.

CDR3 DNA: TGTGCCAGCAGTGCCATGGTCAGCAATCAGCCCCAGCATTTT. Translation: CASSAMVSNQPQHF. The chain recombines TRBV2 with TRBJ1-5, with D uncertain. The germline V gene has CDR1 SNHLY and CDR2 FYNNEI. This CDR3 has 14 residues. The germline V and J ends were trimmed by 4 bases and 1 base, with 8 bases remaining between them.